This TCR beta chain was obtained from a study of shared clonotypes between healthy human individuals. Clones were read by immunoSEQ multiplex PCR, and TCRdb kept only the in-frame ones, dropping some. Found here are 550,000 to 850,000 clones, around two thirds of them singletons; the top ten hold approximately 1.8%. In its sample, this clone was seen once. V gave up 5 bases and J gave up 0 bases; unmatched junction bases: 6. Germline V CDR1 and CDR2: SEHNR, FQNEAQ (reference sequence). There are 16 residues in the CDR3. The clonotype was recovered from a woman aged 25 to 39 in good health. V is TRBV7-9 and J is TRBJ2-1; TRBD2 aligns across 8 bases. The sample consisted of memory CD4+ T cells sorted from blood. Sample subset: CD45RA-negative fraction. The CDR3 nucleotides are TGTGCCAGCAGCCTTATAGCGGGAAGCTCCTACAATGAGCAGTTCTTC. It codes for CASSLIAGSSYNEQFF. The entire variable domain, with the rest obtained from reference TRBV7-9 and TRBJ2-1, is as follows: DTGVSQNPRHKITKRGQNVTFRCDPISEHNRLYWYRQTLGQGPEFLTYFQNEAQLEKSRLLSDRFSAERPKGSFSTLEIQRTEQGDSAMYLCASSLIAGSSYNEQFFGPGTRLTVL.